This paragraph covers one T cell receptor (beta chain) sequence. Sequencing was performed with immunoSEQ multiplex PCR; in TCRdb, only in-frame clones are kept and a portion is missing. Here the sample spans tens of thousands of clones, around 86% being singletons. This sample was included in a study of radiotherapy plus CTLA-4 blockade in lung cancer. Turning to the study itself: Objective responses were seen in under 20% of patients, disease control in more than 30%.

V was pared by 3 bases and J by 2 bases, with 0 bases of the junction left unmatched. The CDR3 is 14 residues long. CDR1 is SGHTA and CDR2 is FQGTGA in the germline V gene. The sequence was collected from a human donor with non-small cell lung cancer who had stable disease on radiotherapy plus ipilimumab. Sequencing was performed on peripheral blood, taken from a patient treated with radiotherapy plus ipilimumab. The V and J genes are TRBV7-3 and TRBJ2-1, with TRBD2 identical over 8 bases. CDR3 amino acids: CASSFSGTYNEQFF. The DNA of the CDR3 is TGTGCCAGCAGCTTTAGCGGGACCTACAATGAGCAGTTCTTC.